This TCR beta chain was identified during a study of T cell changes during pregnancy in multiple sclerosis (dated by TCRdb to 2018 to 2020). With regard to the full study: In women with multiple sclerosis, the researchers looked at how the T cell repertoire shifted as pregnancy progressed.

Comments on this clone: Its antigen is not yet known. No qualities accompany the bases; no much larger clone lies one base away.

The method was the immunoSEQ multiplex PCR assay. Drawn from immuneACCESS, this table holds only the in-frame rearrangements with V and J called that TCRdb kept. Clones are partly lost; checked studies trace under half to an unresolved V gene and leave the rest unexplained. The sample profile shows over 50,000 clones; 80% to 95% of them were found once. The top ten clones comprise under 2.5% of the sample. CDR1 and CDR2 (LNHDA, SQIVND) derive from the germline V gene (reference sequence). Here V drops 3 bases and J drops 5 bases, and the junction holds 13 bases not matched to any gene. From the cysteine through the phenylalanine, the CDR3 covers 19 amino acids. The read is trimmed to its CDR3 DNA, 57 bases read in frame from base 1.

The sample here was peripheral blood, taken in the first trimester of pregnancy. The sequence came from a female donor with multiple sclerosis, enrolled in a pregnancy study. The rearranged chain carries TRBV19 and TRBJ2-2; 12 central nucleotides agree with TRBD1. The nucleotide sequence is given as TGTGCCAGTAGTATTATCCGGGACAGGGGGCCCCCGAGGACCGGGGAGCTGTTTTTT. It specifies CASSIIRDRGPPRTGELFF.